Presented here are 16 T cell receptor beta chains from one specimen sequenced in a study of blood T cells in healthy people across ages. A second PCR, run for about 7 to 11 cycles, used a sample-barcoded 5' primer plus a J-beta primer mix. TCRdb called the 5' RACE reads again in MiXCR, with one record for every CDR3 protein. The sample carries more than 600,000 distinct CDR3 sequences, around 25% recorded once. This same sample was also taken into another study, of T cells of mothers and their children.

The sample taken for sequencing was blood. The origin of the receptors is a boy younger than 18 in good health.

This clonotype was seen only a few times. This chain joins TRBV29-1 and TRBJ2-5; D gene ambiguous. The J call could be wrong; TRBJ2-7 is a better fit for the DNA end. CDR1 and CDR2 (germline): SQVTM, ANQGSEA. CDR3 length: 13 residues. The CDR3 sequence is CSVRDWSSYEQYF. CDR3 sequence (DNA): TGCAGCGTTCGAGACTGGAGCTCCTACGAGCAGTACTTC.

The rearrangement joins TRBV29-1 to TRBJ2-7; a possible D gene is TRBD2 (5 bases). The DNA end is a closer match to TRBJ2-1, so the J assignment may be wrong. CDR1 is SQVTM and CDR2 is ANQGSEA in the germline V gene. This CDR3 is 13 amino acids long. The CDR3 sequence is CSVLFWAGNEQFF. The CDR3 DNA sequence: TGCAGCGTCCTTTTCTGGGCGGGTAATGAGCAGTTCTTC.

This clonotype was counted between two and nine times. This chain connects TRBV5-1 to TRBJ1-1; D is perhaps TRBD1 (5 bases). Germline CDR1 SGHRS, CDR2 YFSETQ. CDR3 size: 15 residues. The V and J ends lost 0 bases and 5 bases respectively, with 14 bases between them. CDR3 residues: CASSLETDMLTEAFF. The CDR3 region has the DNA TGCGCCAGCAGCTTGGAGACAGACATGTTGACTGAAGCTTTCTTT.

This clonotype came up a few times. V is TRBV2 and J is TRBJ2-5; D gene ambiguous. The V gene's germline CDR1 is SNHLY and CDR2 FYNNEI. The CDR3 is made up of 15 amino acids. Between the trimmed V and J ends, which lost 2 bases and 5 bases, there was a span of 15 bases. CDR3 loop: CASSETARLPETQYF. The CDR3 coding sequence is TGTGCCAGCAGTGAAACGGCCCGACTCCCGGAGACCCAGTACTTC.

In this sample, this clonotype turned up a few times. V and J are TRBV11-2 and TRBJ2-7, with D uncertain. The length of the CDR3 is 13 residues. The ends were cut back, 3 bases at V and 2 bases at J, with 8 bases in the middle. From germline, CDR1 is SGHAT and CDR2 FQNNGV. The CDR3, as DNA: TGTGCCAGCAGCTTTGCACAAGCCTACGAGCAGTACTTC. It specifies CASSFAQAYEQYF. Looking up the rest from reference TRBV11-2 and TRBJ2-7 gives the full variable domain: EAGVAQSPRYKIIEKRQSVAFWCNPISGHATLYWYQQILGQGPKLLIQFQNNGVVDDSQLPKDRFSAERLKGVDSTLKIQPAKLEDSAVYLCASSFAQAYEQYFGPGTRLTVT.

This chain joins TRBV12-3 or TRBV12-4 and TRBJ2-7; 7 bases agree with TRBD1. This CDR3 region has 14 residues. After removal of 5 bases from V and 2 bases from J, the junction contained 6 bases not matched to a gene. Here the CDR3 reads CASSMGQRPYEQYF. The CDR3 nucleotides read TGTGCCAGCAGTATGGGACAGCGTCCCTACGAGCAGTACTTC.

This sequence joins TRBV7-8 and TRBJ2-1; no reliable D call. With 5 bases removed from V and 0 bases from J, the gap between germline ends came to 8 bases. From germline, CDR1 is SGHVS and CDR2 FQNEAQ. This CDR3 contains 14 residues. CDR3 residues: CASSEDGSYNEQFF. CDR3 DNA: TGTGCCAGCAGCGAGGACGGCTCCTACAATGAGCAGTTCTTC.

This clonotype was seen a handful of times. This chain uses TRBV5-1 with TRBJ2-5; perhaps TRBD2 as D (5 bases). The germline gives CDR1 SGHRS, CDR2 YFSETQ. Trimming cost V 5 bases and J 3 bases, with 11 bases left between them. There are 13 residues in the CDR3. The CDR3: CASRSVGEETQYF. CDR3 nucleotide sequence: TGCGCCAGCAGATCAGTCGGGGAAGAGACCCAGTACTTC.

The rearrangement links TRBV4-1 to TRBJ2-5; tentatively, D is TRBD1 (6 bases). CDR1 and CDR2 (germline): MGHRA, YSYEKL. CDR3 size: 15 residues. V was trimmed by 0 bases and J by 1 base, leaving 9 bases between them. CDR3 DNA sequence: TGCGCCAGCAGCCAAGATCAGGGGTCCCAAGAGACCCAGTACTTC. Translation: CASSQDQGSQETQYF.

This chain joins TRBV10-3 and TRBJ2-1; possibly TRBD2 for D (7 bases). Germline CDR1 ENHRY, CDR2 SYGVKD. Trimming cost V 5 bases and J 0 bases, with 14 bases left between them. This CDR3 comprises 16 residues. This CDR3 reads CAISQRGASSYNEQFF. The DNA for the CDR3 is TGTGCCATCAGTCAACGGGGGGCCAGCTCCTACAATGAGCAGTTCTTC.

This clonotype was found a few times. CDR3 amino acids: CASSLAYRGPYNEQFF. CDR3 bases: TGTGCCAGCAGCTTGGCCTACAGGGGGCCTTACAATGAGCAGTTCTTC. The chain recombines TRBV5-5 with TRBJ2-1, with TRBD1 identical over 9 bases. Germline V CDR1 and CDR2: SGHKS, YYEKEE (reference sequence). With 0 bases clipped from V and 4 bases from J, the junction kept 5 bases outside the gene matches. The CDR3 extends over 16 amino acids. The variable domain in full, with the rest retrieved from reference TRBV5-5 and TRBJ2-1, is DAGVTQSPTHLIKTRGQQVTLRCSPISGHKSVSWYQQVLGQGPQFIFQYYEKEERGRGNFPDRFSARQFPNYSSELNVNALLLGDSALYLCASSLAYRGPYNEQFFGPGTRLTVL.

This clonotype turned up a few times. This rearrangement joins TRBV27 to TRBJ1-6, with 8 bases fitting TRBD1. The V and J ends lost 4 bases and 10 bases, in that order; junction bases with no gene match: 6. CDR1 MNHEY and CDR2 SMNVEV come from the germline V gene (reference sequence). The CDR3 has 14 residues. The CDR3 DNA sequence: TGTGCCAGCAGTTACCGACAGGGGAGGTCACCCCTCCACTTT. Amino acid sequence: CASSYRQGRSPLHF.

The chain employs TRBV6-6 and TRBJ2-3, with TRBD2 identical over 9 bases. V trimming: 2 bases; J trimming: 1 base; junction bases outside the gene matches: 1. The CDR3 is 15 residues long. Germline V gene lookup returns CDR1 MNHNY and CDR2 SVGAGI (reference sequence). CDR3 bases: TGTGCCAGCAGTTACCCTAGCGGGGGCACAGATACGCAGTATTTT. This translates into CASSYPSGGTDTQYF.

The V and J genes are TRBV5-1 and TRBJ2-7; 7 bases fit TRBD2. The junction had 5 bases not matched to a gene; V was cut back by 2 bases and J by 0 bases. CDR3 length: 15 residues. The germline gives CDR1 SGHRS, CDR2 YFSETQ. CDR3 sequence: CASSFGAGPSYEQYF. CDR3 DNA: TGCGCCAGCAGCTTCGGAGCGGGGCCCTCCTACGAGCAGTACTTC.

The chain joins TRBV7-9 to TRBJ2-6, with unresolved D. The V gene lost 7 bases and the J gene lost 0 bases, with 13 bases spanning the gap. The CDR3 is made up of 16 amino acids. Germline CDR1 SEHNR, CDR2 FQNEAQ (reference sequence). The CDR3 nucleotides read TGTGCCAGCACCTTTTCCCCAGGCTCTGGGGCCAACGTCCTGACTTTC. This gives the protein CASTFSPGSGANVLTF.

This clonotype was recorded a few times. This sequence joins TRBV11-2 and TRBJ2-2; 8 bases align to TRBD2. The germline gives CDR1 SGHAT, CDR2 FQNNGV. The CDR3 is 14 residues long. V gave up 4 bases and J gave up 5 bases; unmatched junction bases: 3. The CDR3 DNA reads TGTGCCAGCAGCTCAGCGGGAGATACCGGGGAGCTGTTTTTT. Protein sequence: CASSSAGDTGELFF.